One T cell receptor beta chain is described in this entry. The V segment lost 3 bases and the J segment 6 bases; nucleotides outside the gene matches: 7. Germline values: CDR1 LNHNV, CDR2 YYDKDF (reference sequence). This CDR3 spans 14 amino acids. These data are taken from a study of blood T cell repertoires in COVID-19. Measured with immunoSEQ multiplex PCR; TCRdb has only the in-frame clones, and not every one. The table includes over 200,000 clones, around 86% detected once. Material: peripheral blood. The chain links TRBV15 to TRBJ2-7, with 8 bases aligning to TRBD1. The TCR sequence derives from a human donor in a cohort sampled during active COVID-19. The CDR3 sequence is CATSRTDRGVEQYF. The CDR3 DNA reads TGTGCCACCAGCAGGACCGACAGGGGTGTCGAGCAGTACTTC. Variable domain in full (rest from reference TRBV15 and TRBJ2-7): DAMVIQNPRYQVTQFGKPVTLSCSQTLNHNVMYWYQQKSSQAPKLLFHYYDKDFNNEADTPDNFQSRRPNTSFCFLDIRSPGLGDTAMYLCATSRTDRGVEQYFGPGTRLTVT.